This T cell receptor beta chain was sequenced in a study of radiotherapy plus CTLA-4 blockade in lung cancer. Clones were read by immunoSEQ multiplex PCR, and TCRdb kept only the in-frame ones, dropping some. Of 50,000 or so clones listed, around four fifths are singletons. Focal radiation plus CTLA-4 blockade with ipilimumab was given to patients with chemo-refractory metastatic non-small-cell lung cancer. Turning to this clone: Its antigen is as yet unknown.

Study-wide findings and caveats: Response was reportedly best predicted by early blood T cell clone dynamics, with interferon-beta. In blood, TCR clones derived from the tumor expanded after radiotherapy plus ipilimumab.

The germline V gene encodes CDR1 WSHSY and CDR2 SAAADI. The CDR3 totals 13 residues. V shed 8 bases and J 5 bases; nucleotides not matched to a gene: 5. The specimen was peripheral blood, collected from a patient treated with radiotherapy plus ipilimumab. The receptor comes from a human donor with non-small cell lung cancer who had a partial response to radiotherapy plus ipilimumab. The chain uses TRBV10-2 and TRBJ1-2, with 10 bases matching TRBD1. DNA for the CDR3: TGCGCCAGCCAAGGGACAGGGGAATATGGCTACACCTTC. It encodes CASQGTGEYGYTF.